This section outlines one TCR beta chain sequence together with its context. In the original processing: Estimation of nucleated cell counts relied on the amplification of reference gene primers. Assay: immunoSEQ multiplex PCR; the TCRdb copy retains only in-frame clones and omits some. V, J and clone size reflect that table, while D and trimming were determined from the DNA. There are tens of thousands of clones in the sample; 74% occur only once, and 28% lies in the top ten. This sample is part of a study of blood T cell repertoires in COVID-19. On the study more broadly: Sample material is recorded as cDNA or gDNA derived from T cells, B-cell-depleted T cells, or PBMCs.

V dropped 6 bases and J dropped 7; count of bases not matched to a gene: 6. The CDR3 length is 14 residues. Germline CDR1 is MDHEN and CDR2 is SYDVKM. The sequence came from a woman at least 80 years old with acute or convalescent COVID-19. The sample comprised peripheral blood. The chain uses TRBV28 and TRBJ2-2; 9 nucleotides agree with TRBD1. CDR3 sequence (DNA): TGTGCCAGCAGGAAACAGGGGGCGGTCGGGGAGCTGTTTTTT. The encoded protein is CASRKQGAVGELFF.